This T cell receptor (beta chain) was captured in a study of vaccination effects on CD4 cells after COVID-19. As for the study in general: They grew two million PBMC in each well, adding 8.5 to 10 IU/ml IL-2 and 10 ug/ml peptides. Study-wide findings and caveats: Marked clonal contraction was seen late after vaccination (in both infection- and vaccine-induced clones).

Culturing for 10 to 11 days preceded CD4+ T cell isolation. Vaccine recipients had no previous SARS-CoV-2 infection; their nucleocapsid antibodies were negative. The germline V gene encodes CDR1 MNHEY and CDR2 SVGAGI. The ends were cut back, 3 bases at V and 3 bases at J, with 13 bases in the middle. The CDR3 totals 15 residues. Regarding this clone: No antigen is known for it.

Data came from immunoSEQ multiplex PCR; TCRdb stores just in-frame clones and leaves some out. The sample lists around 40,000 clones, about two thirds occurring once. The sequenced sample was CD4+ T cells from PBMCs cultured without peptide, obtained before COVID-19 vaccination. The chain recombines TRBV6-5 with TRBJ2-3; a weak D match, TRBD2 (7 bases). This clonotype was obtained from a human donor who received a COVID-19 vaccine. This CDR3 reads CASSYGGGQTDTQYF. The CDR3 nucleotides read TGTGCCAGCAGTTATGGGGGGGGGCAGACAGATACGCAGTATTTT.